Shown below are 21 T cell receptor beta chains from a single sample sequenced in a study of tumor-infiltrating lymphocytes in oesophageal squamous cell carcinoma. Via MiXCR, TCRdb re-called the PCR reads, giving one row per CDR3 protein. Of 7,100 or so distinct CDR3 sequences in the sample, roughly 14% were seen once. The specimen was blood. All receptors derive from a male donor with esophageal squamous cell carcinoma.

This chain uses TRBV18 with TRBJ2-7; unclear D gene. The DNA matches TRBJ2-1 better at its end, which makes the J call doubtful. The CDR3 loop spans 18 amino acids. Germline V CDR1 and CDR2: KGHSH, LQKENI. CDR3 sequence (DNA): TGTGCCAGCTCACCACCAGGCGCCCAGAACAAGTACCAAGAGACCCAGTTCTTC. This translates into CASSPPGAQNKYQETQFF.

This clonotype was detected ten times or more. This chain joins TRBV19 and TRBJ1-1; unclear D gene. There are 12 residues in the CDR3. Germline V CDR1 and CDR2: LNHDA, SQIVND (reference sequence). Trimming left V 7 bases short and J 6 bases short, with 12 bases between. Written as DNA, the CDR3 is TGTGCCAGTACGGTGGCGGAGTCTGAAGCTTTCTTT. It yields the protein CASTVAESEAFF.

This clonotype was picked up many times. The chain joins TRBV7-9 to TRBJ2-7; TRBD1 matches at 10 bases. CDR1 and CDR2 from the germline V gene are SEHNR and FQNEAQ (reference sequence). Trimming cost V 7 bases and J 0 bases; bases outside gene matches: 9. The CDR3 is 16 amino acids. The CDR3 bases are TGTGCCAGCACCTCGAGACAGGGGGCCGGCTCCTACGAGCAGTACTTC. Amino acids: CASTSRQGAGSYEQYF.

The chain carries TRBV24-1 and TRBJ2-5; no firm D call. CDR1 is KGHDR, CDR2 SFDVKD, per germline. This CDR3 is 13 amino acids long. V dropped 0 bases and J dropped 11 bases, with 12 bases sitting between them. CDR3 in DNA: TGTGCCACCAGTGATTTGAAGAGCAATGAGCAGTACTTC. It translates to CATSDLKSNEQYF.

This clonotype was recorded many times. The rearrangement joins TRBV12-3 or TRBV12-4 to TRBJ2-2; a possible D gene is TRBD2 (6 bases). V lost 6 bases to trimming and J lost 1 base, with 15 bases between them. The CDR3 sequence is 16 residues long. Written as DNA, the CDR3 is TGTGCCAGCAGCCACGCGGAGGGCATGAACACCGGGGAGCTGTTTTTT. Encoded protein: CASSHAEGMNTGELFF.

Worth noting for this clonotype: A read error may account for a junction end that differs from germline. This chain links TRBV7-2 with TRBJ2-1; D is uncertain. This CDR3 spans 16 amino acids. CDR1 and CDR2 from the germline V gene are SGHTA and FQGNSA. This CDR3 is CASSLRAAQGSYEQYF. The CDR3 DNA reads TGTGCCAGCAGCTTAAGGGCAGCCCAAGGATCCTACGAGCAGTACTTT.

This clonotype was seen ten or more times. V gene TRBV27 combines with J gene TRBJ2-7, with TRBD1 identical over 7 bases. Germline V CDR1 and CDR2: MNHEY, SMNVEV (reference sequence). Trimming cost V 11 bases and J 7 bases; bases outside gene matches: 2. This CDR3 comprises 9 residues. CDR3 nucleotide sequence: TGTGCCTTCAGGGGGGAGCAGTACTTC. Protein sequence: CAFRGEQYF.

The rearrangement links TRBV10-1 to TRBJ2-1; D remains ambiguous. With 6 bases removed from V and 10 bases from J, the gap between germline ends came to 13 bases. The germline V gene has CDR1 WNHNN and CDR2 SYGVQD (reference sequence). This CDR3 is 12 amino acids long. The CDR3, as DNA: TGCGCCAGCAGGTATGGATCAGTCGAGCAGTTCTTC. Residues: CASRYGSVEQFF.

This clonotype qualifies as medium-sized. The chain joins TRBV12-3 or TRBV12-4 to TRBJ2-3, with D possibly TRBD2 on 5 matching bases. The CDR3 totals 15 residues. Trimming left V 7 bases short and J 4 bases short, with 18 bases between. The CDR3, as DNA: TGTGCCAGCACCCCCAGCAGCACTAGGGCAGATACGCAGTATTTT. Translating gives CASTPSSTRADTQYF.

DNA of the CDR3: TGTGCCAGTAGTATACCGAGTCTCACCGGGGAGCTGTTTTTT. Encoded protein: CASSIPSLTGELFF. V and J are TRBV19 and TRBJ2-2; D not certain. Per the germline V gene, CDR1 is LNHDA and CDR2 is SQIVND (reference sequence). This CDR3 is built from 14 residues. V lost 2 bases and J lost 4, with 8 bases in between. The variable domain in full, with the rest retrieved from reference TRBV19 and TRBJ2-2, is DGGITQSPKYLFRKEGQNVTLSCEQNLNHDAMYWYRQDPGQGLRLIYYSQIVNDFQKGDIAEGYSVSREKKESFPLTVTSAQKNPTAFYLCASSIPSLTGELFFGEGSRLTVL.

A remark on this clonotype: The conserved phenylalanine or tryptophan is not found at the CDR3 terminus, so this likely reflects a read error. The DNA is omitted, as the CDR3 cannot be located on it reliably, and the CDR3 follows TCRdb's listing. The chain links TRBV28 to TRBJ2-1; TRBD2 is the table's D call, not checked against the DNA. The CDR3 extends over 16 residues, inclusive of both ends. Germline V lookup: CDR1 MDHEN, CDR2 SYDVKM. CDR3 sequence reads: CASSLPPYNSPLHFGN.

This clonotype came up many times. This may be a read error, as it is one base from a much larger clone. This chain joins TRBV6-1 and TRBJ2-5; 8 positions match TRBD1. V lost 6 bases and J lost 11; bases outside the gene matches: 17. The CDR3 totals 15 residues. Looked up from germline, CDR1 is MNHNS and CDR2 is SASEGT. The chain's CDR3 is CASRYAGGARNEQYF. The CDR3 nucleotides are TGTGCCAGCAGGTACGCAGGGGGCGCGAGGAATGAGCAGTACTTC.

This clonotype is labeled as medium-sized. The chain is built from TRBV6-1 and TRBJ2-2, with TRBD1 matching 7 bases. The V and J ends lost 4 bases and 0 bases, in that order; junction bases with no gene match: 5. The germline V gene encodes CDR1 MNHNS and CDR2 SASEGT. This CDR3 has 16 amino acids. The CDR3 region is CASSVSDRANTGELFF. The CDR3 DNA is TGTGCCAGCAGTGTTAGCGACAGGGCGAACACCGGGGAGCTGTTTTTT.

This clonotype was counted only a few times. The V and J genes are TRBV19 and TRBJ2-7, with D tentatively TRBD1 (5 bases). This CDR3 comprises 11 residues. The germline V and J ends were trimmed by 5 bases and 3 bases, with 5 bases remaining between them. Germline V gene data show CDR1 as LNHDA and CDR2 as SQIVND (reference sequence). CDR3 protein: CASSGHYEQYF. CDR3 bases: TGTGCCAGTAGTGGACACTACGAGCAGTACTTC.

This clonotype was observed many times. The rearrangement joins TRBV5-5 to TRBJ2-2; 7 bases agree with TRBD1. The CDR3 has 15 residues. Germline V gene data show CDR1 as SGHKS and CDR2 as YYEKEE (reference sequence). V lost 1 base, J lost 0 bases, and 0 bases stayed unmatched. CDR3: CASSLTGANTGELFF. CDR3 nucleotide sequence: TGTGCCAGCAGCTTGACAGGGGCGAACACCGGGGAGCTGTTTTTT.

This clonotype rates as medium-sized. The chain combines TRBV11-3 with TRBJ2-1, with 7 bases lining up with TRBD1. CDR3 length equals 15 residues. V shed 3 bases, J shed 5 bases, and the junction held 7 bases outside the gene matches. Germline-derived CDR1 and CDR2 are SGHNT and YENEEA. CDR3 loop: CASSFRQGTDNEQFF. Written as DNA, the CDR3 is TGTGCCAGCAGCTTCAGACAGGGAACGGACAATGAGCAGTTCTTC.

With respect to this clonotype: One end of the junction fails to match germline, which may point to a read error. The rearrangement links TRBV10-1 to TRBJ2-6; TRBD2 might be the D (5 bases). CDR3 length: 13 residues. Germline V gene lookup returns CDR1 WNHNN and CDR2 SYGVQD (reference sequence). CDR3 region: CASSGTIGFERYF. The CDR3 DNA reads TGCGCCAGCAGTGGGACGATAGGGTTCGAGCGGTACTTC.

This clonotype was observed many times. A read error may explain this, as a much larger clone is one base away. The chain recombines TRBV6-2 or TRBV6-3 with TRBJ2-5; TRBD2 agrees at 9 bases. V gave up 0 bases and J gave up 11 bases; unmatched junction bases: 22. This CDR3 comprises 19 residues. Germline V gene sequence: CDR1 MNHEY, CDR2 SVGEGT. The CDR3 DNA sequence: TGTGCCAGCAGTTACTCCCCTTCGGGGCTAGCGGGGAACGGCAATGAGCAGTACTTC. Encoded protein: CASSYSPSGLAGNGNEQYF.

There are many counts of this clonotype. The V and J genes are TRBV6-1 and TRBJ2-2, with 11 positions matching TRBD1. The CDR3 runs 19 residues. The V and J ends lost 3 bases and 4 bases, in that order; junction bases with no gene match: 13. From germline, CDR1 is MNHNS and CDR2 SASEGT. The CDR3 region is CASSDWGQGGGWGTGELFF. The CDR3, as DNA: TGTGCCAGCAGTGACTGGGGACAGGGGGGAGGATGGGGCACCGGGGAGCTGTTTTTT.

By share, this clonotype counts as medium-sized (0.01 to 0.1%). The V call is TRBV7-2, the J call TRBJ2-1; D possibly uses TRBD1 or TRBD2 (6 bases each). The V end was cut by 1 base, the J end by 8 bases, with 18 bases between. Germline loops: CDR1 SGHTA, CDR2 FQGNSA. The CDR3 sequence is 16 residues long. The CDR3 DNA reads as TGTGCCAGCAGCTTAGTGGGACAAGGGACTCAATATGAGCAGTTCTTC. Its protein is CASSLVGQGTQYEQFF.

A note on this clonotype: The CDR3 end shows no conserved phenylalanine or tryptophan, and so a read error is likely. The limits of the CDR3 on the DNA are not certain, so only TCRdb's listed CDR3 is given. The chain carries TRBV7-6 and TRBJ2-5. Germline CDR1 SGHVS, CDR2 FNYEAQ. The CDR3 length equals 16 residues, ends included. CDR3: CASSLSLAQETQYFGA.